The 21 T cell receptor beta chains below come from one sample, sequenced in a study of blood T cell repertoires in COVID-19. The data were produced by immunoSEQ multiplex PCR, yet TCRdb's version contains in-frame clones alone and is incomplete. The repertoire holds 70,000 or so clones, with about nine tenths as singletons. Sequencing used peripheral blood. The source of these receptors is a man between 65 and 79 years old with active or convalescent COVID-19.

This rearrangement joins TRBV30 to TRBJ2-6; D possibly corresponds to TRBD1 (5 bases). The V end lost 5 bases, the J end lost 0 bases, and 5 bases lay between the germline ends. The V gene's germline CDR1 is GTSNPN and CDR2 SVGIG (reference sequence). The CDR3 loop spans 13 amino acids. CDR3 residues: CAWQGSGANVLTF. DNA for the CDR3: TGTGCCTGGCAGGGCTCTGGGGCCAACGTCCTGACTTTC.

The chain is built from TRBV28 and TRBJ1-2; TRBD1 matches at 7 bases. The CDR3 is 14 amino acids. Germline V gene lookup returns CDR1 MDHEN and CDR2 SYDVKM. V dropped 6 bases and J dropped 5; count of bases not matched to a gene: 9. The DNA for the CDR3 is TGTGCCAGCAGGATGGGACAGTTCAGATATGGCTACACCTTC. Translation: CASRMGQFRYGYTF.

In DNA, the CDR3 is TGCAGCGTTGGGGCAGGACAAGAGACCCAGTACTTC. This gives the protein CSVGAGQETQYF. The chain uses TRBV29-1 and TRBJ2-5; no reliable D call. Germline V lookup: CDR1 SQVTM, CDR2 ANQGSEA. The CDR3 runs to 12 residues. V lost 4 bases and J 2 bases, leaving 8 bases between the germline ends.

V gene TRBV19 combines with J gene TRBJ2-3; D might be TRBD2 (6 bases). There are 12 residues in the CDR3. The germline V and J ends were trimmed by 6 bases and 6 bases, with 10 bases remaining between them. Germline assignment: CDR1 LNHDA and CDR2 SQIVND (reference sequence). The CDR3 here is CASRGGSDTQYF. The CDR3 region has the DNA TGTGCCAGTAGGGGGGGTTCGGATACGCAGTATTTT.

The V call is TRBV2, the J call TRBJ2-7; TRBD2 matches 7 bases. The germline V gene has CDR1 SNHLY and CDR2 FYNNEI. The junction had 2 bases not matched to a gene; V was cut back by 6 bases and J by 3 bases. The length of the CDR3 is 12 residues. The CDR3 region has the DNA TGTGCCAGCAGAGCGGGGTTCTACGAGCAGTACTTC. Translated, it gives CASRAGFYEQYF.

V and J are TRBV24-1 and TRBJ2-1, with D perhaps matching TRBD1 (6 bases). Trimming took off 2 bases at V and 7 bases at J, with 8 bases between the two ends. Germline assignment: CDR1 KGHDR and CDR2 SFDVKD. CDR3 length: 13 residues. CDR3 loop: CATSDYGTNEQFF. CDR3 nucleotide sequence: TGTGCCACCAGTGATTACGGGACAAATGAGCAGTTCTTC.

This rearrangement joins TRBV19 to TRBJ2-7; D unclear. The germline V gene encodes CDR1 LNHDA and CDR2 SQIVND (reference sequence). The CDR3 runs 11 residues. The V and J ends lost 5 bases and 1 base respectively, with 3 bases between them. The CDR3 bases are TGTGCCAGTAGTCAGTCCTACGAGCAGTACTTC. Its protein is CASSQSYEQYF.

The chain has TRBV5-6 and TRBJ1-3; D not certain. The CDR3 has 13 amino acids. V dropped 4 bases and J dropped 2 bases, with 7 bases sitting between them. Per the germline V gene, CDR1 is SGHDT and CDR2 is YYEEEE. The CDR3 here is CASSRTAGNTIYF. For the CDR3, the DNA is TGTGCCAGCAGCCGAACGGCTGGAAACACCATATATTTT.

The chain employs TRBV6-2 or TRBV6-3 and TRBJ1-5; maybe TRBD1 (6 bases). The germline V gene encodes CDR1 MNHEY and CDR2 SVGEGT. The CDR3 runs 15 residues. Trimming shortened V by 0 bases and J by 7 bases, and 13 bases separated the two germline ends. CDR3 residues: CASSYSRGGIQPQHF. CDR3 DNA: TGTGCCAGCAGTTACTCGAGGGGGGGGATCCAGCCCCAGCATTTT.

This chain links TRBV5-1 with TRBJ1-3; D is ambiguous. Germline values: CDR1 SGHRS, CDR2 YFSETQ. V was shortened by 2 bases and J by 7 bases, with 16 bases between the two germline ends. The CDR3 loop spans 15 amino acids. The CDR3 sequence is CASSLGLISGNTIYF. For the CDR3, the DNA is TGCGCCAGCAGCTTAGGACTGATCTCCGGGAACACCATATATTTT.

The chain combines TRBV2 with TRBJ1-2; D not resolved. CDR1 is SNHLY, CDR2 FYNNEI, per germline. The CDR3 totals 13 residues. The V end lost 2 bases, the J end lost 4 bases, and 8 bases lay between the germline ends. CDR3: CASSEFGSYGYTF. The CDR3 DNA follows: TGTGCCAGCAGTGAATTCGGGAGCTATGGCTACACCTTC.

V usage is TRBV27 and J usage is TRBJ1-1; 7 bases fit TRBD1. The V gene end was trimmed by 5 bases and the J gene end by 7 bases; junction bases not matched to a gene: 7. The germline gives CDR1 MNHEY, CDR2 SMNVEV (reference sequence). CDR3 size: 13 residues. CDR3: CASSAPDRVEAFF. The CDR3 DNA reads as TGTGCCAGCAGTGCACCCGACAGGGTTGAAGCTTTCTTT.

The chain has TRBV19 and TRBJ1-1; D is ambiguous. Germline V gene data show CDR1 as LNHDA and CDR2 as SQIVND (reference sequence). CDR3 length: 13 residues. Trimming took off 8 bases at V and 2 bases at J, with 12 bases between the two ends. Written as DNA, the CDR3 is TGTGCCAGTGGCGGGGTTTTAAACACTGAAGCTTTCTTT. Encoded protein: CASGGVLNTEAFF.

The chain carries TRBV13 and TRBJ1-1, with D perhaps TRBD1 (5 bases). Germline V gene lookup returns CDR1 PRHDT and CDR2 FYEKMQ (reference sequence). Trimming took 2 bases from V and 1 from J, leaving 11 bases between them. The CDR3 is 15 amino acids. Here the CDR3 reads CASSLSPTENTEAFF. The CDR3 region has the DNA TGTGCCAGCAGCTTATCCCCGACAGAGAACACTGAAGCTTTCTTT.

The chain is built from TRBV5-4 and TRBJ2-1; TRBD2 matches 9 bases. The CDR3 is 14 amino acids. Germline CDR1 reads SGHNT; CDR2 reads YYREEE (reference sequence). The trim removed 6 bases at V and 3 bases at J, leaving 4 bases unmatched. The CDR3 coding sequence is TGTGCCAGCATCCAAGCGGGAGGCTACAATGAGCAGTTCTTC. It specifies CASIQAGGYNEQFF.

The chain recombines TRBV6-6 with TRBJ2-7; 7 bases are shared with TRBD2. Germline V gives CDR1 MNHNY, CDR2 SVGAGI (reference sequence). Losses at the gene ends were 3 bases for V and 3 bases for J; bases not matched to a gene: 2. The CDR3 is 13 amino acids. The DNA of the CDR3 is TGTGCCAGCAGTTATACTAGCGACTACGAGCAGTACTTC. Protein sequence: CASSYTSDYEQYF.

V and J are TRBV21-1 and TRBJ2-7; the table's D gene call, TRBD1, was not cross checked with the DNA. TRBV21-1 is an annotated pseudogene. This CDR3 is built from 14 residues. The CDR3 is CASSPGTGFYEQYF. CDR3 nucleotides: TGTGCCAGCAGCCCCGGGACAGGGTTCTACGAGCAGTACTTC.

CDR3 bases: TGTGCCAGCAGCAGCAGGGGGTACCAGCCCCAGCATTTT. Amino acid sequence: CASSSRGYQPQHF. The gene calls are TRBV28 and TRBJ1-5, with TRBD1 matching over 7 bases. J was trimmed by 7 bases and V by 6 bases; bases with no gene match: 6. The V gene's germline CDR1 is MDHEN and CDR2 SYDVKM. This CDR3 is 13 amino acids long.

This clone appeared a single time. V gene TRBV9 combines with J gene TRBJ2-7, with 8 bases lining up with TRBD1. Looked up from germline, CDR1 is SGDLS and CDR2 is YYNGEE. The CDR3 is made up of 13 amino acids. J was trimmed by 1 base and V by 3 bases; bases with no gene match: 0. The CDR3 bases are TGTGCCAGCAGCGGACAGGGGTCCTACGAGCAGTACTTC. Amino acids: CASSGQGSYEQYF.

The rearrangement uses TRBV7-2 and TRBJ2-2; TRBD2 matches at 8 bases. Germline loops: CDR1 SGHTA, CDR2 FQGNSA. The CDR3 length is 16 residues. The J segment lost 3 bases and the V segment lost 6 bases, leaving 9 bases of the junction unmatched. The DNA for the CDR3 is TGTGCCAGCAGAATCAGCCGCGGGAGGCACACCGGGGAGCTGTTTTTT. Its translation is CASRISRGRHTGELFF.

This rearrangement joins TRBV6-5 to TRBJ2-1, with 9 bases that match TRBD2. This CDR3 contains 16 residues. J lost 4 bases, V lost 3 bases, and 7 bases had no gene match. Per the germline V gene, CDR1 is MNHEY and CDR2 is SVGAGI. The CDR3 sequence is CASSYTGGRAYNEQFF. CDR3 coding DNA: TGTGCCAGCAGTTATACAGGCGGGAGGGCGTACAATGAGCAGTTCTTC.